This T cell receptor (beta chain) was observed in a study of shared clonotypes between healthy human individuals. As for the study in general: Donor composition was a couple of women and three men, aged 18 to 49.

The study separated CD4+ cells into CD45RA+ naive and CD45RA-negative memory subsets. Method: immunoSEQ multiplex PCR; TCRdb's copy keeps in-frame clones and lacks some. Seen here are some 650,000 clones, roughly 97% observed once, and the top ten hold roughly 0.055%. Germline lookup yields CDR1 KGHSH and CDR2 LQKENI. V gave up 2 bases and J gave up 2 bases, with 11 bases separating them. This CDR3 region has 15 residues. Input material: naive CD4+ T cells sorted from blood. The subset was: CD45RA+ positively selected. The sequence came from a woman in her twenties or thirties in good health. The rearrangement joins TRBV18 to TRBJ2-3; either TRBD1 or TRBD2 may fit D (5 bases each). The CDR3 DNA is TGTGCCAGCTCACCAGGGACGGGACCCACAGATACGCAGTATTTT. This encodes CASSPGTGPTDTQYF.